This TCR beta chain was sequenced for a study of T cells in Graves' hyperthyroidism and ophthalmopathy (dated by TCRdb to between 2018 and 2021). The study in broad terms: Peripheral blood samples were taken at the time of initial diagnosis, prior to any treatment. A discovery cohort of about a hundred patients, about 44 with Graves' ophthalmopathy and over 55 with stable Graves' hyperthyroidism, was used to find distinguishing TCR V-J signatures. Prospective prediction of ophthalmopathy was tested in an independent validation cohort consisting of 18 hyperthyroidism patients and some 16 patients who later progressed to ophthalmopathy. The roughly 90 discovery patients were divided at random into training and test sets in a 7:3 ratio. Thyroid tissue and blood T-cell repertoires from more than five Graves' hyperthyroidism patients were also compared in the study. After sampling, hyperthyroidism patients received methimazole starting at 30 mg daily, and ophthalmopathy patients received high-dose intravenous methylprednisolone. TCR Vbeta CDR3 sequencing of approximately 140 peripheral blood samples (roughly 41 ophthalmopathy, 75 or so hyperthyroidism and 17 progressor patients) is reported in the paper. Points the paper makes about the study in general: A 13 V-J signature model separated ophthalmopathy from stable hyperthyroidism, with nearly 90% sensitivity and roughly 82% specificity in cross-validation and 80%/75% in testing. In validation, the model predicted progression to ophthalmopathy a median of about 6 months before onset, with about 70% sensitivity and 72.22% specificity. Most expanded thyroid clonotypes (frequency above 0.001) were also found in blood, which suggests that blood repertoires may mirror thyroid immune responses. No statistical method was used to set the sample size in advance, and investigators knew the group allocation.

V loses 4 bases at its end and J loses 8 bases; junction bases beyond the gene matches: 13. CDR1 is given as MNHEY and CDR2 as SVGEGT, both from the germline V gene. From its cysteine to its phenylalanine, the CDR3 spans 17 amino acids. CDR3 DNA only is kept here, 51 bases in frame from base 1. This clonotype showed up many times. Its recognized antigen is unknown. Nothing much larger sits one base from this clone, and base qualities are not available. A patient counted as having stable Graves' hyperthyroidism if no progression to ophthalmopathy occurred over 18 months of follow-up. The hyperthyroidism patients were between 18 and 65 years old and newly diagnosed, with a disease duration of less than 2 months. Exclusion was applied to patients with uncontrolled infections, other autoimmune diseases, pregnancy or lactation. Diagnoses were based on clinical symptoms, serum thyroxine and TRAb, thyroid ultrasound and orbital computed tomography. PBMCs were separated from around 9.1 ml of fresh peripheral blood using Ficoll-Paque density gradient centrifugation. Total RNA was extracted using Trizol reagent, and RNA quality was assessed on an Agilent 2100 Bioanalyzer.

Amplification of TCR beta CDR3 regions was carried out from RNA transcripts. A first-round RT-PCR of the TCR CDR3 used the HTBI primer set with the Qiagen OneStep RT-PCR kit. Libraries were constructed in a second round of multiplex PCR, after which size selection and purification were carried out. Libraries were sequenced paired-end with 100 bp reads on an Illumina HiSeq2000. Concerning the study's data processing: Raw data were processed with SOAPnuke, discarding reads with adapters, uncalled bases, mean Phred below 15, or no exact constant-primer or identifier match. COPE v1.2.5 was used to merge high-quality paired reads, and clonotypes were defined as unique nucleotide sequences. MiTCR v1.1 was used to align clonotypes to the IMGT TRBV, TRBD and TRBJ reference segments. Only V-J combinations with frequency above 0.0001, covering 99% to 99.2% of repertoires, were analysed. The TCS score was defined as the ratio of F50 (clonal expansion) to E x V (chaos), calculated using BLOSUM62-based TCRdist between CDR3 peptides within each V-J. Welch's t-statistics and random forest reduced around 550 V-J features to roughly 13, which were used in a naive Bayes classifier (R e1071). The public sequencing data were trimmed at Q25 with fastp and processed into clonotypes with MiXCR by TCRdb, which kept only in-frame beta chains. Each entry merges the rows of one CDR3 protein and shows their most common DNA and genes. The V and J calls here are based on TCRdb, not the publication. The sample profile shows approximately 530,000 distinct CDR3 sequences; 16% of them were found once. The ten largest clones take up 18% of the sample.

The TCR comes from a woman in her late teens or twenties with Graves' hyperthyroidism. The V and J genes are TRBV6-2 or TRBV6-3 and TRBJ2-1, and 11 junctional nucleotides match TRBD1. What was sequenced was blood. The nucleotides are TGTGCCAGCAGTTGGTTACCTCCGGGACAGGGGGTTTATGAGCAGTTCTTC. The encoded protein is CASSWLPPGQGVYEQFF.